The clone carrying this T cell receptor (beta chain) was counted a single time. The sample is drawn from a study of T cell changes during pregnancy in multiple sclerosis. This CDR3 has 13 residues. CDR1 is SQVTM and CDR2 is ANQGSEA in the germline V gene. V lost 2 bases, J lost 1 base, and 8 bases lay in between. Using immunoSEQ multiplex PCR, the repertoire was profiled, and TCRdb retains in-frame clones only, with some absent. The sample holds around 67,000 clones, approximately 87% seen once. The sequence came from a female donor in good health, enrolled as a control in a pregnancy study. The sample in question was peripheral blood, obtained after pregnancy. V and J are TRBV29-1 and TRBJ1-2; D perhaps matches TRBD1 (5 bases). CDR3 nucleotide sequence: TGCAGCGTTGAACAACAGGTTAACTATGGCTACACCTTC. Translated: CSVEQQVNYGYTF. Looking up the rest from reference TRBV29-1 and TRBJ1-2 gives the full variable domain: SAVISQKPSRDICQRGTSLTIQCQVDSQVTMMFWYRQQPGQSLTLIATANQGSEATYESGFVIDKFPISRPNLTFSTLTVSNMSPEDSSIYLCSVEQQVNYGYTFGSGTRLTVV.